This TCR beta chain was recorded in a study of HIV-infected patients and healthy controls. In this sample, this clonotype turned up many times. Its target is unknown. Reverse transcription used about 500 ng RNA and constant-region primers for alpha and beta. Each of the alpha and beta chains got its own library through chain-specific third strand synthesis with indices. TCRdb reprocessed the 5' RACE reads with MiXCR, giving one entry per CDR3 protein. The sample shows around 13,000 distinct CDR3 sequences, roughly a tenth of them seen only once. CDR1 SNHLY and CDR2 FYNNEI come from the germline V gene. Trimming took 5 bases from V and 4 from J, leaving 12 bases between them. This CDR3 spans 14 amino acids. The repertoire came from unfractionated whole blood and reflected all unsorted peripheral T cells. The study's findings and limits: HIV-infected repertoires had significantly higher mean Gini indices than controls, possibly reflecting oligoclonality.

The clonotype was recovered from an adult in good health. Sequencing was carried out using blood. The V and J genes are TRBV2 and TRBJ1-5; unclear D gene. CDR3 DNA sequence: TGTGCCAGCAGTCTCCGGGTCCTTAATCAGCCCCAGCATTTT. Protein: CASSLRVLNQPQHF.